These 26 T cell receptor beta chains share one sample of origin, sequenced in a study of technical replicates of blood from a handful of donors. Clones were read by immunoSEQ multiplex PCR, and TCRdb kept only the in-frame ones, dropping some. The table shows tens of thousands of clones, with around 93% occurring only once. What was sequenced was T cells isolated from PBMCs. The receptor set was obtained from a human donor in good health.

J is TRBJ2-2 and V is TRBV2, with TRBD2 as a possible D gene (5 bases). Germline CDR1 and CDR2: SNHLY and FYNNEI. V was shortened by 8 bases and J by 7 bases, with 20 bases between the two germline ends. This CDR3 comprises 15 residues. CDR3 DNA: TGTGCCAGCCGAGTCCTGGCGGGCCAAGACGGGGAGCTGTTTTTT. This sequence encodes CASRVLAGQDGELFF.

This clone was counted only a few times. CDR3 bases: TGTGCCAGCAGTCTAACCCGGGACAGGGTGGATGGCTACACCTTC. Translated: CASSLTRDRVDGYTF. The chain links TRBV27 to TRBJ1-2; 9 positions match TRBD1. The CDR3 contains 15 residues. Germline values: CDR1 MNHEY, CDR2 SMNVEV (reference sequence). V was clipped by 5 bases and J by 6 bases; unmatched bases: 10.

The chain uses TRBV7-6 and TRBJ2-2; TRBD2 agrees at 11 bases. Per the germline V gene, CDR1 is SGHVS and CDR2 is FNYEAQ. The CDR3 runs 15 residues. V trimming: 5 bases; J trimming: 5 bases; junction bases outside the gene matches: 4. The CDR3 bases are TGTGCCAGCAGCCTGCTAGCGGGAGGAACCGGGGAGCTGTTTTTT. It encodes CASSLLAGGTGELFF.

The gene calls are TRBV4-2 and TRBJ2-7; possible D gene TRBD1, 6 bases. CDR3 size: 13 residues. Per germline, CDR1 LGHNA and CDR2 YNFKEQ. Trimming stripped 2 bases from V and 2 bases from J, with 7 bases between. CDR3 DNA: TGTGCCAGCAGCCAATCAGGGGCCTACGAGCAGTACTTC. Translation: CASSQSGAYEQYF.

V is TRBV4-1 and J is TRBJ1-1; 7 positions match TRBD1. This CDR3 region has 15 residues. Trimming at V came to 2 bases and at J to 4 bases, leaving 7 bases not matched to a gene. The germline gives CDR1 MGHRA, CDR2 YSYEKL. The CDR3 is CASSQPRQGSTEAFF. The CDR3, as DNA: TGCGCCAGCAGCCAACCCCGACAGGGCTCCACTGAAGCTTTCTTT.

The genes are TRBV10-3 and TRBJ1-1; 12 bases line up with TRBD1. Germline CDR1 is ENHRY and CDR2 is SYGVKD. The CDR3 consists of 17 residues. The V and J ends lost 3 bases and 5 bases, in that order; junction bases with no gene match: 10. The CDR3 here is CAISDAGTGGAGTEAFF. The CDR3 DNA sequence: TGTGCCATCAGTGACGCCGGGACAGGGGGCGCGGGGACTGAAGCTTTCTTT.

V is TRBV6-1 and J is TRBJ2-7; 11 nucleotides agree with TRBD2. Trimming took 5 bases from V and 0 from J; bases not matched to a gene: 3. This CDR3 region has 15 residues. Looked up from germline, CDR1 is MNHNS and CDR2 is SASEGT. CDR3 amino acids: CASSFTSGSSYEQYF. CDR3 nucleotide sequence: TGTGCCAGCAGTTTTACTAGCGGGAGCTCCTACGAGCAGTACTTC.

Comment on this clone: The junction and the germline gene differ at one end; a read error may be behind it. Written as DNA, the CDR3 is TGTGCCAGCAGATTAGGGACTATTGAGACCCAGTACTTC. This gives the protein CASRLGTIETQYF. The chain has TRBV7-9 and TRBJ2-5; 7 bases line up with TRBD2. The CDR3 runs 13 residues. Looked up from germline, CDR1 is SEHNR and CDR2 is FQNEAQ (reference sequence).

In its sample, this clone was seen once. The chain has TRBV9 and TRBJ2-1; TRBD2 agrees at 11 bases. V shed 3 bases, J shed 8 bases, and the junction held 7 bases outside the gene matches. The CDR3 spans 15 residues. Germline V gene sequence: CDR1 SGDLS, CDR2 YYNGEE. CDR3 coding DNA: TGTGCCAGCAGCGCCAGGACTAGCGGGTTGCATGAGCAGTTCTTC. It specifies CASSARTSGLHEQFF.

The chain uses TRBV4-1 and TRBJ2-7, with a possible D match to TRBD1 (5 bases). V gave up 1 base and J gave up 3 bases, with 7 bases separating them. The CDR3 length is 13 residues. CDR1 is MGHRA, CDR2 YSYEKL, per germline. CDR3 nucleotide sequence: TGCGCCAGCAGCCAAGGACAGCACTACGAGCAGTACTTC. This sequence encodes CASSQGQHYEQYF.

The chain links TRBV15 to TRBJ1-4; D unclear. This CDR3 has 15 residues. V dropped 5 bases and J dropped 0 bases, with 10 bases sitting between them. Germline-derived CDR1 and CDR2 are LNHNV and YYDKDF (reference sequence). The CDR3 sequence: CATSVSRATNEKLFF. CDR3 DNA sequence: TGTGCCACCAGCGTTAGTCGAGCAACTAATGAAAAACTGTTTTTT.

In this sample, this clone turned up once. This CDR3 is CASSLMPSGAHNEQFF. Here the CDR3 DNA reads TGTGCCAGCAGCTTAATGCCTAGCGGGGCCCACAATGAGCAGTTCTTC. The rearrangement uses TRBV7-3 and TRBJ2-1, with 9 nucleotides matching TRBD2. Trimming at V came to 1 base and at J to 5 bases, leaving 6 bases not matched to a gene. Per the germline V gene, CDR1 is SGHTA and CDR2 is FQGTGA. The CDR3 consists of 16 residues.

The chain recombines TRBV4-1 with TRBJ2-7; 9 bases are shared with TRBD1. Germline CDR1 MGHRA, CDR2 YSYEKL. The CDR3 totals 18 residues. The J segment lost 3 bases and the V segment lost 0 bases, leaving 12 bases of the junction unmatched. Here the CDR3 DNA reads TGCGCCAGCAGCCAAGATGGGCCTTCGACAGGGGGGTTCTACGAGCAGTACTTC. Translation: CASSQDGPSTGGFYEQYF.

The CDR3 region has the DNA TGTGCCAGTACTGTCGAAGCGAACTATGGCTACACCTTC. Protein sequence: CASTVEANYGYTF. The chain has TRBV19 and TRBJ1-2; unclear D gene. Trimming took off 7 bases at V and 2 bases at J, with 11 bases between the two ends. Per the germline V gene, CDR1 is LNHDA and CDR2 is SQIVND (reference sequence). The CDR3 is 13 amino acids.

The rearrangement links TRBV2 to TRBJ1-1; the D gene is possibly TRBD1 (6 bases). Germline V gene sequence: CDR1 SNHLY, CDR2 FYNNEI. Trimming stripped 4 bases from V and 5 bases from J, with 17 bases between. CDR3 length: 15 amino acids. The CDR3 spells CASSGGGGWVTEAFF. DNA of the CDR3: TGTGCCAGCAGTGGGGGAGGGGGTTGGGTGACTGAAGCTTTCTTT.

The chain has TRBV6-1 and TRBJ1-1, with D hard to call. The germline V gene has CDR1 MNHNS and CDR2 SASEGT. Trimming shortened V by 7 bases and J by 7 bases, and 13 bases separated the two germline ends. This CDR3 has 12 residues. The CDR3 region has the DNA TGTGCCAGCATCCACCTCGGTCTTGAAGCTTTCTTT. Translated, it gives CASIHLGLEAFF.

CDR3 residues: CASSLRGQENSPLHF. DNA for the CDR3: TGTGCCAGCAGCTTGCGGGGACAGGAGAATTCACCCCTCCACTTT. This sequence joins TRBV5-4 and TRBJ1-6, with 8 bases aligning to TRBD1. Per the germline V gene, CDR1 is SGHNT and CDR2 is YYREEE (reference sequence). V lost 1 base, J lost 7 bases, and 4 bases stayed unmatched. The CDR3 loop spans 15 amino acids.

The chain combines TRBV5-4 with TRBJ2-7; 7 nucleotides agree with TRBD1. Losses at the gene ends were 0 bases for V and 6 bases for J; bases not matched to a gene: 18. CDR1 is SGHNT, CDR2 YYREEE, per germline (reference sequence). The length of the CDR3 is 18 residues. CDR3 region: CASSLAIYVVQGSSEQYF. In nucleotides, the CDR3 is TGTGCCAGCAGCTTGGCCATTTATGTTGTACAGGGGAGTAGCGAGCAGTACTTC.

This sequence joins TRBV28 and TRBJ1-1, with a weak D call TRBD1 (5 bases). From germline, CDR1 is MDHEN and CDR2 SYDVKM. V was clipped by 5 bases and J by 6 bases, with 10 bases between them. This CDR3 has 12 residues. In nucleotides, the CDR3 is TGTGCCAGCAGTCTGGGAGGGGCTGAAGCTTTCTTT. Its translation: CASSLGGAEAFF. The full variable domain, rest sourced from reference TRBV28 and TRBJ1-1, is DVKVTQSSRYLVKRTGEKVFLECVQDMDHENMFWYRQDPGLGLRLIYFSYDVKMKEKGDIPEGYSVSREKKERFSLILESASTNQTSMYLCASSLGGAEAFFGQGTRLTVV.

The chain recombines TRBV6-5 with TRBJ2-7; D might be TRBD2 (6 bases). The CDR3 is made up of 15 amino acids. Per the germline V gene, CDR1 is MNHEY and CDR2 is SVGAGI. The V gene lost 5 bases and the J gene lost 5 bases, with 19 bases spanning the gap. The CDR3: CASSLMRTAGNEQYF. In DNA form, the CDR3 reads TGTGCCAGCAGTCTCATGCGGACCGCGGGGAACGAGCAGTACTTC.

A remark on this clone: A read error may produce the germline difference seen at one junction end. This rearrangement joins TRBV4-1 to TRBJ1-6, with 7 bases lining up with TRBD1. Germline CDR1 is MGHRA and CDR2 is YSYEKL. The CDR3 sequence is 17 residues long. CDR3 DNA sequence: TGCGCCAGCAGACAAGGTCTCCGGACAGGCCTTAATTCACCCCTCCACTTT. This codes for CASRQGLRTGLNSPLHF.

The chain couples TRBV4-1 to TRBJ1-2, with D maybe TRBD1 (5 bases). Germline CDR1 is MGHRA and CDR2 is YSYEKL. V lost 3 bases to trimming and J lost 8 bases, with 22 bases between them. There are 16 residues in the CDR3. This chain's CDR3 is CASSHLLVRGREGYTF. CDR3 bases: TGCGCCAGCAGCCATCTCTTAGTAAGAGGCAGGGAAGGCTACACCTTC.

This chain joins TRBV5-1 and TRBJ1-3; 7 bases agree with TRBD1. V shed 3 bases, J shed 0 bases, and the junction held 3 bases outside the gene matches. Per the germline V gene, CDR1 is SGHRS and CDR2 is YFSETQ. The length of the CDR3 is 15 residues. Here the CDR3 reads CASSYGTASGNTIYF. CDR3 bases: TGCGCCAGCAGCTACGGGACAGCCTCTGGAAACACCATATATTTT.

The chain uses TRBV5-1 and TRBJ2-7; tentative D call: TRBD2 (5 bases). This CDR3 comprises 13 residues. Germline loops: CDR1 SGHRS, CDR2 YFSETQ. The germline V and J ends were trimmed by 1 base and 5 bases, with 10 bases remaining between them. This CDR3 reads CASSLMTNHEQYF. Written as DNA, the CDR3 is TGCGCCAGCAGCTTGATGACTAACCACGAGCAGTACTTC.

The chain has TRBV7-5 and TRBJ2-5; the table's TRBD2 call for D was not verified on the DNA. TRBV7-5 represents a pseudogene. The CDR3 is made up of 16 amino acids. The CDR3 DNA reads TGTGTCAGAAGCCCCAGAGGGCTAGCGGGTTGTGAGACCCAGTACTTC. Translated, it gives CVRSPRGLAGCETQYF.

V gene TRBV28 combines with J gene TRBJ2-6; 7 positions match TRBD1. The CDR3 has 18 residues. V shed 5 bases and J 0 bases; nucleotides not matched to a gene: 10. Germline CDR1 is MDHEN and CDR2 is SYDVKM. The CDR3 DNA reads TGTGCCAGCAGTCTTCCGGGACAGATGATCTCTGGGGCCAACGTCCTGACTTTC. The encoded protein is CASSLPGQMISGANVLTF. The full variable domain, in which reference TRBV28 and TRBJ2-6 provide the parts outside the CDR3, is DVKVTQSSRYLVKRTGEKVFLECVQDMDHENMFWYRQDPGLGLRLIYFSYDVKMKEKGDIPEGYSVSREKKERFSLILESASTNQTSMYLCASSLPGQMISGANVLTFGAGSRLTVL.